This section outlines one T cell receptor beta chain sequence together with its context. The data belong to a study of blood T cell repertoires in COVID-19. Study at large: In each case, the material was cDNA or gDNA derived from T cells, B-cell-depleted T cells, or PBMCs.

The CDR3 is 15 amino acids. Trimming removed 5 bases at V and 2 bases at J, with 16 bases between. The germline V gene encodes CDR1 SGHVS and CDR2 FNYEAQ. Original analysis: How many nucleated cells were present was estimated from reference gene primer amplification. Assay used: immunoSEQ multiplex PCR; TCRdb lists only in-frame clones, some missing. The V and J calls and clone size come from that table; D and trimming were worked out from the DNA. The table shows 200,000 to 300,000 clones, with 88% occurring only once. The chain joins TRBV7-6 to TRBJ2-7, with D possibly matching TRBD1 (6 bases). The clonotype originates from a man aged 55 to 70 who had recovered from COVID-19. The sample was peripheral blood. The chain's CDR3 is CASSEIQGSPYEQYF. In DNA form, the CDR3 reads TGTGCCAGCAGCGAAATACAGGGTTCCCCCTACGAGCAGTACTTC.